This T cell receptor (beta chain) was sequenced during a study of blood T cell repertoires in COVID-19. About the study: Donors in the United States, Italy and Spain gave samples during acute or convalescent COVID-19.

The V and J ends lost 5 bases and 8 bases respectively, with 15 bases between them. This CDR3 contains 13 residues. CDR1 and CDR2 (germline): MNHEY, SVGAGI. Study processing details: Nucleated cell counts were estimated from reference gene primer amplification. This table comes from immunoSEQ multiplex PCR, and its TCRdb copy is limited to in-frame clones, with some not included. The V and J calls and the clone size are those of that table, but D and trimming were determined from the DNA. Among tens of thousands of clones listed, about four fifths were seen once. Sequences were obtained from peripheral blood. The sequence was collected from a man in his sixties or seventies with active COVID-19. V usage is TRBV6-5 and J usage is TRBJ1-2; D is perhaps TRBD1 (6 bases). The CDR3 DNA sequence: TGTGCCAGCAGTCGAGATATGGGGGCCGGCTACACCTTC. This encodes CASSRDMGAGYTF.